These 5 T cell receptor beta chains came from one sample sequenced in a study of cytomegalovirus exposure and HLA in healthy donors. This PCR relied on a set of 60 Vbeta primers and 13 Jbeta primers. This table comes from immunoSEQ multiplex PCR, and its TCRdb copy is limited to in-frame clones, with some not included. This table holds roughly 120,000 clones, 75% to 90% found once. The material sequenced was PBMCs. The receptors come from a male donor in good health and CMV-seronegative.

The chain joins TRBV7-8 to TRBJ1-5; D unresolved. CDR1 and CDR2 from the germline V gene are SGHVS and FQNEAQ. Trimming took 4 bases from V and 0 from J, leaving 10 bases between them. The CDR3 extends over 15 amino acids. CDR3 amino acids: CASSSRQNSNQPQHF. CDR3 in DNA: TGTGCCAGCAGCTCCAGACAAAATAGCAATCAGCCCCAGCATTTT. Looking up the rest from reference TRBV7-8 and TRBJ1-5 gives the full variable domain: GAGVSQSPRYKVAKRGQDVALRCDPISGHVSLFWYQQALGQGPEFLTYFQNEAQLDKSGLPSDRFFAERPEGSVSTLKIQRTQQEDSAVYLCASSSRQNSNQPQHFGDGTRLSIL.

This clone was picked up a small number of times. The junction does not match germline at one end; this may be a read error. The chain recombines TRBV7-9 with TRBJ2-7; D ambiguous. This CDR3 has 12 amino acids. Germline CDR1 and CDR2: SEHNR and FQNEAQ (reference sequence). This CDR3 is CSSSLLINEQYF. The CDR3 region has the DNA TGTTCCAGCAGCTTACTAATAAACGAGCAGTACTTC.

This clone was counted once. The chain couples TRBV30 to TRBJ1-2; D is undetermined. Trimming took 0 bases from V and 5 from J, leaving 10 bases between them. The germline gives CDR1 GTSNPN, CDR2 SVGIG (reference sequence). This CDR3 is built from 13 residues. CDR3 DNA: TGTGCCTGGAGTGTGGAGCGGGCATATGGCTACACCTTC. It yields the protein CAWSVERAYGYTF.

This chain links TRBV9 with TRBJ1-5; 8 bases fit TRBD1. CDR1 is SGDLS, CDR2 YYNGEE, per germline. J was trimmed by 0 bases and V by 4 bases; bases with no gene match: 3. This CDR3 has 15 residues. The CDR3 bases are TGTGCCAGCAGCCGGACAGGGAATAGCAATCAGCCCCAGCATTTT. Protein product: CASSRTGNSNQPQHF.

The rearrangement uses TRBV5-1 and TRBJ2-3; 9 positions match TRBD1. This CDR3 is 17 amino acids long. From germline, CDR1 is SGHRS and CDR2 YFSETQ. J gave up 5 bases and V 4 bases, and 14 bases lay outside the gene matches. For the CDR3, the DNA is TGCGCCAGCAGCCCTTCCCCGACAGGGGGTGAGGGAGATACGCAGTATTTT. This translates into CASSPSPTGGEGDTQYF.